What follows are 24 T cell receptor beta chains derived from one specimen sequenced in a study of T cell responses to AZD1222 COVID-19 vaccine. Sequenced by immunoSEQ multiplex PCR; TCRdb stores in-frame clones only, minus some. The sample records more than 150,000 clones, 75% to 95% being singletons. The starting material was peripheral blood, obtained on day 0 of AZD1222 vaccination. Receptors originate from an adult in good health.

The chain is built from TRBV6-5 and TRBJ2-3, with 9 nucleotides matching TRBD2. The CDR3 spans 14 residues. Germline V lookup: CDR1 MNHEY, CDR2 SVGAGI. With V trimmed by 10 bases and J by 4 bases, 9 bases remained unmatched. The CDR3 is CATLAGRGADTQYF. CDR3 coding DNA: TGTGCCACCCTAGCGGGAAGGGGCGCAGATACGCAGTATTTT.

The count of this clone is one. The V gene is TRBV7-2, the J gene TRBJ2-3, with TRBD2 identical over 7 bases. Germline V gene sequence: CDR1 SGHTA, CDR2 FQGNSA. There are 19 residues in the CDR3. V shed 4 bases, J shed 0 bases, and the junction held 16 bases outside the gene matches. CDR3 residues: CASSSWFGGRGGSTDTQYF. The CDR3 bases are TGTGCCAGCAGCTCATGGTTTGGCGGGAGAGGTGGTAGCACAGATACGCAGTATTTT. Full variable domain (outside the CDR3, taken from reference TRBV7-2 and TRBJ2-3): GAGVSQSPSNKVTEKGKDVELRCDPISGHTALYWYRQSLGQGLEFLIYFQGNSAPDKSGLPSDRFSAERTGGSVSTLTIQRTQQEDSAVYLCASSSWFGGRGGSTDTQYFGPGTRLTVL.

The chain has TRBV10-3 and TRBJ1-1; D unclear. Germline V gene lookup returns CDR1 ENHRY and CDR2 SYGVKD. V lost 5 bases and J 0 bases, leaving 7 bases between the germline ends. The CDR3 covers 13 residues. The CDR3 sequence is CAISPQMNTEAFF. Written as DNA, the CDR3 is TGTGCCATCAGTCCCCAAATGAACACTGAAGCTTTCTTT.

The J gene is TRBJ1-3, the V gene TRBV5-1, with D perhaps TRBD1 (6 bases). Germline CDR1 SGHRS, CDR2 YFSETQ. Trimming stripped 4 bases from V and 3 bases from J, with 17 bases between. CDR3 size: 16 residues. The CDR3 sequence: CASSPAAGVVGNTIYF. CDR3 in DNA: TGCGCCAGCAGCCCCGCGGCAGGGGTTGTTGGAAACACCATATATTTT.

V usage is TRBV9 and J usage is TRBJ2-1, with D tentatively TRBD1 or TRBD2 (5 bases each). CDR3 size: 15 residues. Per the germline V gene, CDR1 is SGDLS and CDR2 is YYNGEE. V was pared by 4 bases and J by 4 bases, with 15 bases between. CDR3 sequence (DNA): TGTGCCAGCAGCCCCTACGGGGCATCGTACAATGAGCAGTTCTTC. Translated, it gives CASSPYGASYNEQFF. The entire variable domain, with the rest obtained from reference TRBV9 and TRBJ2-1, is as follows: DSGVTQTPKHLITATGQRVTLRCSPRSGDLSVYWYQQSLDQGLQFLIQYYNGEERAKGNILERFSAQQFPDLHSELNLSSLELGDSALYFCASSPYGASYNEQFFGPGTRLTVL.

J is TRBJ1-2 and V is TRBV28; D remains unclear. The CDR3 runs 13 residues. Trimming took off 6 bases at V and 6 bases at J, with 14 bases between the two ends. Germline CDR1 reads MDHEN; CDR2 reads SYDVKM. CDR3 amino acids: CASRSGYTHGYTF. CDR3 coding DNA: TGTGCCAGCAGATCGGGGTATACGCATGGCTACACCTTC.

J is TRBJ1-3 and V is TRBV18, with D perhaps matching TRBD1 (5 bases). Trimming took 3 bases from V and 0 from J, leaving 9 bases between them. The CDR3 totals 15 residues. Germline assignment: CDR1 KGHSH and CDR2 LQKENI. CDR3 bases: TGTGCCAGCTCACCGGGACGGCCCTCTGGAAACACCATATATTTT. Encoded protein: CASSPGRPSGNTIYF.

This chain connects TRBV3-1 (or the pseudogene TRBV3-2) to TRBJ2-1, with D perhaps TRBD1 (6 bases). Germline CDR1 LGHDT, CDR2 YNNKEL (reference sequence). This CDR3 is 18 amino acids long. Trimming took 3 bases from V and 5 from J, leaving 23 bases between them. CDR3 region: CASSHLIPRQVLNNEQFF. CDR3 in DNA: TGTGCCAGCAGCCACCTAATCCCGCGACAGGTCCTTAACAATGAGCAGTTCTTC.

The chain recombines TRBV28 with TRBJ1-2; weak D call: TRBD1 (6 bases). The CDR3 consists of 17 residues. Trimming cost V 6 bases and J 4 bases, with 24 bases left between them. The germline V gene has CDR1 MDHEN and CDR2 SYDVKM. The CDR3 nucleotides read TGTGCCAGCAGCCCCACCGGGGGGGGACACTTAATCTATGGCTACACCTTC. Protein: CASSPTGGGHLIYGYTF.

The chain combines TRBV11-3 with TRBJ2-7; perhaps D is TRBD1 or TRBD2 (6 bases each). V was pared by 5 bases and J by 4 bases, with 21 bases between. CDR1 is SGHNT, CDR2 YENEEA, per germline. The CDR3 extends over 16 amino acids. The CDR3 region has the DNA TGTGCCAGCAGCCAAAACTTTGGAACAGGGAGGTACGAGCAGTACTTC. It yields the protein CASSQNFGTGRYEQYF.

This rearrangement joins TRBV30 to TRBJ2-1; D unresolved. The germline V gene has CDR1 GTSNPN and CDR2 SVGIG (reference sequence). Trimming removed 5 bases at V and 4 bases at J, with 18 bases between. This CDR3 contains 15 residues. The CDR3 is CAWRINYKEYNEQFF. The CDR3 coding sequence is TGTGCCTGGCGCATAAACTACAAGGAGTACAATGAGCAGTTCTTC. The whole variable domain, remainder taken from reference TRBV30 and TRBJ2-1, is SQTIHQWPATLVQPVGSPLSLECTVEGTSNPNLYWYRQAAGRGLQLLFYSVGIGQISSEVPQNLSASRPQDRQFILSSKKLLLSDSGFYLCAWRINYKEYNEQFFGPGTRLTVL.

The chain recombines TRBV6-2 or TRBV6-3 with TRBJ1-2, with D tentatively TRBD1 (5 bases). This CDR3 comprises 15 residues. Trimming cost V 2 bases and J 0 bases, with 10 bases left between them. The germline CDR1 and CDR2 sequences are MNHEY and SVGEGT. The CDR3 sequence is CASSYKQVANYGYTF. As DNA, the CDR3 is TGTGCCAGCAGTTACAAACAGGTGGCTAACTATGGCTACACCTTC.

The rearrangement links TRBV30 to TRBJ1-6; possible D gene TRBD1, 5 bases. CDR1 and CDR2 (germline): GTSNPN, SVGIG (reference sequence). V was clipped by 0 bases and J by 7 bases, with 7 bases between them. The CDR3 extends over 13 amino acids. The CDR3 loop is CAWSVRGNSPLHF. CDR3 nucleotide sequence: TGTGCCTGGAGTGTACGGGGCAATTCACCCCTCCACTTT.

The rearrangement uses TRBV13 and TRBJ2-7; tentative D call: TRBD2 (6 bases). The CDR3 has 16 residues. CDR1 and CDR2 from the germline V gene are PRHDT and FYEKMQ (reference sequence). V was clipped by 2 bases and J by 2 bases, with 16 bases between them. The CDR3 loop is CASSLSPGTGTYEQYF. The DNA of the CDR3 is TGTGCCAGCAGCTTATCCCCCGGGACTGGCACCTACGAGCAGTACTTC. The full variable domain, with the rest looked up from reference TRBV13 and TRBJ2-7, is AAGVIQSPRHLIKEKRETATLKCYPIPRHDTVYWYQQGPGQDPQFLISFYEKMQSDKGSIPDRFSAQQFSDYHSELNMSSLELGDSALYFCASSLSPGTGTYEQYFGPGTRLTVT.

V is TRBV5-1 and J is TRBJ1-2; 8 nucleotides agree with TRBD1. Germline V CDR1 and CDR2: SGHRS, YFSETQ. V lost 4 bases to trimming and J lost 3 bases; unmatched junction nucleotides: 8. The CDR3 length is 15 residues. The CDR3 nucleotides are TGCGCCAGCAGCCTCCGGACAGGGACACACTATGGCTACACCTTC. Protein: CASSLRTGTHYGYTF.

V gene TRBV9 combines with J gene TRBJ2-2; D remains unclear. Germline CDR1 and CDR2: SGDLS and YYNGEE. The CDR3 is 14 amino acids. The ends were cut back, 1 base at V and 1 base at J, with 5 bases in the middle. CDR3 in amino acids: CASSVWENTGELFF. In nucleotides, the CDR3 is TGTGCCAGCAGCGTATGGGAGAACACCGGGGAGCTGTTTTTT.

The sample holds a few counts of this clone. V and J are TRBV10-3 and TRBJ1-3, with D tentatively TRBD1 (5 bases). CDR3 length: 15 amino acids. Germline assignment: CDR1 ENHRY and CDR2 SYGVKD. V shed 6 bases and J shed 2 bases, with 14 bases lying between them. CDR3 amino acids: CAIRNDRPAGNTIYF. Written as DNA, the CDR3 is TGTGCCATCAGAAACGACAGACCGGCTGGAAACACCATATATTTT.

The CDR3 loop reads CASSLGTFGLSTDTQYF. CDR3 bases: TGTGCCAGCAGCTTAGGGACATTTGGTCTTAGCACAGATACGCAGTATTTT. This chain uses TRBV11-2 with TRBJ2-3; D may be TRBD1 (5 bases). The CDR3 has 17 residues. Trimming removed 1 base from V and 0 bases from J, with 14 bases in between. The V gene's germline CDR1 is SGHAT and CDR2 FQNNGV.

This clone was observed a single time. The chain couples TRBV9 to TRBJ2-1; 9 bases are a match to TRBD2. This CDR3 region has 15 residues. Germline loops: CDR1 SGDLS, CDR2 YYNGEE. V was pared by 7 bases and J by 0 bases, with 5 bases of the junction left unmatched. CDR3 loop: CASAFSGSSYNEQFF. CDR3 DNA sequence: TGTGCCAGCGCCTTTAGCGGGAGCTCCTACAATGAGCAGTTCTTC.

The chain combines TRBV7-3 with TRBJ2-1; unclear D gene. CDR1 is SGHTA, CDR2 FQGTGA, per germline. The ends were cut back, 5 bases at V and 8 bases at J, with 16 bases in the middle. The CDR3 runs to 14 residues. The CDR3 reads CASSPGRAPDEQFF. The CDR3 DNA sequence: TGTGCCAGCAGCCCCGGAAGGGCGCCCGATGAGCAGTTCTTC.

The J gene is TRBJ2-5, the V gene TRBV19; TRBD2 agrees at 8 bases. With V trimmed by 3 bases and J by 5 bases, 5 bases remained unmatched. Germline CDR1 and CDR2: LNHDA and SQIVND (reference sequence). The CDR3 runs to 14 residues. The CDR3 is CASSMSGSRETQYF. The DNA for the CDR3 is TGTGCCAGTAGTATGAGCGGGAGTCGGGAGACCCAGTACTTC.

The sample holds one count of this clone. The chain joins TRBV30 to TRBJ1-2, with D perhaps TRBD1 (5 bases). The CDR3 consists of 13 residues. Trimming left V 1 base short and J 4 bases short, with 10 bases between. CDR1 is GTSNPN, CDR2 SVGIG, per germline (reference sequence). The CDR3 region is CAWSAQGGYGYTF. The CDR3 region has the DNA TGTGCCTGGAGTGCGCAGGGAGGCTATGGCTACACCTTC.

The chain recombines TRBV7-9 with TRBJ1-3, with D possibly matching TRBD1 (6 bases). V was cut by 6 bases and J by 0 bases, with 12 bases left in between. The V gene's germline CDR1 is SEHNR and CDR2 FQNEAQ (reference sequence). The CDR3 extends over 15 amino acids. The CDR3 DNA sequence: TGTGCCAGCAGGCCAAGGGGGAGCTCTGGAAACACCATATATTTT. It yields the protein CASRPRGSSGNTIYF.

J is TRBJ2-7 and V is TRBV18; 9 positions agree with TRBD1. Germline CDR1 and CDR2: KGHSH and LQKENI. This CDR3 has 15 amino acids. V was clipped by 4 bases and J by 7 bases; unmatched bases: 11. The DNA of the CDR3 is TGTGCCAGCTCACTAGACCTGAACAGGGGGCGAGAGCAGTACTTC. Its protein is CASSLDLNRGREQYF. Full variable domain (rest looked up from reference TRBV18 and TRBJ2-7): NAGVMQNPRHLVRRRGQEARLRCSPMKGHSHVYWYRQLPEEGLKFMVYLQKENIIDESGMPKERFSAEFPKEGPSILRIQQVVRGDSAAYFCASSLDLNRGREQYFGPGTRLTVT.